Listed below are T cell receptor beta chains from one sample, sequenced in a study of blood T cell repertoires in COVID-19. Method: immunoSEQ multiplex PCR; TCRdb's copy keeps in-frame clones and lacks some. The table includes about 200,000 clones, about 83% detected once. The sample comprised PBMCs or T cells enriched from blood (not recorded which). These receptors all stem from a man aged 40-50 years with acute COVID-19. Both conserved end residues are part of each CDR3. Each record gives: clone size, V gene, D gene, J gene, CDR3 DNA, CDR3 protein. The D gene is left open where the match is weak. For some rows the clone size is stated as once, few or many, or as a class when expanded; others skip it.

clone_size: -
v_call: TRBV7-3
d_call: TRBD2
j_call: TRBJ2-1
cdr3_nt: TGTGCCAGCAGCTTGAGCGGGGACCCCTCCTACAATGAGCAGTTCTTC
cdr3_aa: CASSLSGDPSYNEQFF

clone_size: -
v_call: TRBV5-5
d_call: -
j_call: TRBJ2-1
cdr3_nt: TGTGCCAGCAGCTACAGGAATGAGCAGTTCTTC
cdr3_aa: CASSYRNEQFF

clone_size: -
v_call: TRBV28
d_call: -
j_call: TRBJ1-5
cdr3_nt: TGTGCCAGCAGTTTATTGCAGGTCCGTAGCAATCAGCCCCAGCATTTT
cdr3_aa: CASSLLQVRSNQPQHF

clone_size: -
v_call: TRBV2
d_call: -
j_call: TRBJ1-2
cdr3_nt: TGTGCCAGCAGTCACCGGGACACGGGCAGTCTTTTCGGTGGCTACACCTTC
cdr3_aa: CASSHRDTGSLFGGYTF

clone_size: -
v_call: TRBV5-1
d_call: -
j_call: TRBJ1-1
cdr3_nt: TGCGCCAGCAGCTTGTTTCGGGGGGCGGACCCCCGTTCGAACACTGAAGCTTTCTTT
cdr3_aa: CASSLFRGADPRSNTEAFF

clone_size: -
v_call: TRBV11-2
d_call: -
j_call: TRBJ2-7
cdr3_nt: TGTGCCAGCAGCGAAACGGCAGGGGCCCTCGAGCAGTACTTC
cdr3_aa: CASSETAGALEQYF

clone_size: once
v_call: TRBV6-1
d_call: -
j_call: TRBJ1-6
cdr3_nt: TGTGCCAGCATTGAAGGGGAGACCTATAATTCACCCCTCCACTTT
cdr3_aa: CASIEGETYNSPLHF

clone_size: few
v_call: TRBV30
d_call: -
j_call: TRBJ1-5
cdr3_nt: TGTGCCTGGCCTCCCCGGGAACCTCAGCGGCCCCAGCATTTT
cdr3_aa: CAWPPREPQRPQHF

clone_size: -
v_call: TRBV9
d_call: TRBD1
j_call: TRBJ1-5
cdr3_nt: TGTGCCAGCAGCGCGGAGGGGGCTCGGCAGCCCCAGCATTTT
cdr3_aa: CASSAEGARQPQHF

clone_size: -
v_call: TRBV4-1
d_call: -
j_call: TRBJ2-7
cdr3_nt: TGCGCCAGCAGCCAGGGCGGGAACTACGAGCAGTACTTC
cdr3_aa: CASSQGGNYEQYF

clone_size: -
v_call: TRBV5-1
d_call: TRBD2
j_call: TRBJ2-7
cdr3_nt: TGCGCCAGCAGCTTGGTTCTAGCGGGCTCGCGGGAGCAGTACTTC
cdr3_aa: CASSLVLAGSREQYF

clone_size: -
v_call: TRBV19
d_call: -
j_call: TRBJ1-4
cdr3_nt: TGTGCCAGTCAACGGCGGGCTTCTGAAAAACTGTTTTTT
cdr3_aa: CASQRRASEKLFF

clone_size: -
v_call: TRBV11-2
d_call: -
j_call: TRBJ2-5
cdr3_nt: TGTGCCAGCAGCCCGGCAGGGCGCCCAGTCACCCAGTACTTC
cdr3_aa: CASSPAGRPVTQYF

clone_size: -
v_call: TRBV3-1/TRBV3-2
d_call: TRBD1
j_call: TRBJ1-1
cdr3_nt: TGTGCCAGCAGCCCCCAGGGGGCGAACACTGAAGCTTTCTTT
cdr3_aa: CASSPQGANTEAFF

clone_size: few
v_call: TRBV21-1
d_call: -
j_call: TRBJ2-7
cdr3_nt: TGTGCCAGCAGCAAAAGGAGGCGACCCAGAGTCCACGAGCAGTACTTC
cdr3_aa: CASSKRRRPRVHEQYF